This TCR beta chain was obtained from a study of PD-1 blockade in classical Hodgkin lymphoma. The sample's time point: newly diagnosed, previously untreated cHL patient sample. Comparison came from newly diagnosed, untreated classical Hodgkin lymphoma PBMCs. Study results and limitations: Repertoire differences lack defined causes, possibly disease activity or prior therapy. As was reported, newly diagnosed patients showed lower baseline TCR diversity than healthy donors did.

Sequencing used immunoSEQ multiplex PCR; TCRdb keeps in-frame clones, though not all of them. The data contain some 23,000 clones, about 94% of them singletons. V was shortened by 5 bases and J by 0 bases, with 10 bases between the two germline ends. In germline, CDR1 is SQVTM, CDR2 ANQGSEA. The CDR3 consists of 14 residues. Notes on this clone: Its target is not known.

The J gene is TRBJ2-2, the V gene TRBV29-1, with TRBD2 as a possible D gene (5 bases). The sequenced sample consisted of peripheral blood mononuclear cells (PBMCs). The source is a human donor with classical Hodgkin lymphoma. The CDR3 reads CSVWETSNTGELFF. The CDR3 DNA follows: TGCAGCGTTTGGGAGACATCGAACACCGGGGAGCTGTTTTTT.